The 3 T cell receptor beta chains reported below all come from one sample, sequenced in a study of vaccination effects on CD4 cells after COVID-19. The ViraFEST assay expanded antigen-specific CD4+ T cells with viral peptide pools before sequencing. Investigators separated out CD4+ T cells once around eleven days of culture had passed. Absence of prior SARS-CoV-2 infection characterized the vaccine recipients, who showed negative nucleocapsid antibodies. For these receptors, no antigen is known. Data came from immunoSEQ multiplex PCR; TCRdb stores just in-frame clones and leaves some out. The table has under 75,000 clones, about 80% seen once. This material consisted of CD4+ T cells from PBMCs cultured with SARS-CoV-2 spike peptides, taken before COVID-19 vaccination. These receptor sequences come from a human donor who received a COVID-19 vaccine.

This clone was seen a single time. V is TRBV24-1 and J is TRBJ1-4; D ambiguous. Germline CDR1 is KGHDR and CDR2 is SFDVKD. Trimming shortened V by 3 bases and J by 0 bases, and 13 bases separated the two germline ends. CDR3 length: 17 amino acids. CDR3 residues: CATSDKGKGTTNEKLFF. The CDR3, as DNA: TGTGCCACCAGTGATAAGGGTAAAGGGACAACTAATGAAAAACTGTTTTTT.

This chain joins TRBV3-1 (or the pseudogene TRBV3-2) and TRBJ2-2, with 7 bases lining up with TRBD1. The CDR3 extends over 14 amino acids. The V and J ends lost 6 bases and 4 bases, in that order; junction bases with no gene match: 5. Per germline, CDR1 LGHDT and CDR2 YNNKEL (reference sequence). The DNA of the CDR3 is TGTGCCAGCAGGACCCGACAGGGCACCGGGGAGCTGTTTTTT. Translating gives CASRTRQGTGELFF.

The V and J genes are TRBV19 and TRBJ1-2; D is perhaps TRBD1 (6 bases). The CDR3 runs to 14 residues. Germline assignment: CDR1 LNHDA and CDR2 SQIVND (reference sequence). The V and J ends lost 1 base and 4 bases respectively, with 10 bases between them. CDR3 bases: TGTGCCAGTAGTATAGGGCAGGGGCCCTATGGCTACACCTTC. Its translation: CASSIGQGPYGYTF.